This TCR beta chain was sequenced during a study of CD8 T cells in Susac syndrome. The multiple sclerosis control group consisted of treatment-naive patients whose relapsing-remitting disease, which was either stable or active, fulfilled revised McDonald criteria. There are 13 residues in the CDR3. CDR1 DFQATT and CDR2 SNEGSKA come from the germline V gene (reference sequence). Deletions cut 1 base from V and 5 bases from J, with 10 bases between. cDNA came from roughly 0.53 to 1 ug RNA primed by random hexamers. immunoSEQ multiplex PCR amplified TCR beta CDR3 across 54 Vbeta, 13 Jbeta. TCRdb redid the calling of the immunoSEQ multiplex PCR reads with MiXCR, one entry per CDR3 protein. The table lists about 430,000 distinct CDR3 sequences, around 85% of them singletons, with about 0.12% in the top ten.

The receptor comes from a human donor with multiple sclerosis. The sample consisted of CD8+ T cells from PBMCs. This chain uses TRBV20-1 with TRBJ2-3; D is uncertain. Written as DNA, the CDR3 is TGCAGTGCTAGAGTCCGGGCTGGAGATACGCAGTATTTT. It encodes CSARVRAGDTQYF.